The 8 T cell receptor beta chains below come from one sample, sequenced in a study of breast tumors, draining lymph nodes, adjacent tissues. Samples came from axillary lymph nodes draining the breast cancer. TCRdb re-derived calls from the multiplex PCR reads in MiXCR, one entry per CDR3 protein. This table holds over 200,000 distinct CDR3 sequences, about 34% found once. Sequenced input: axillary lymph node tissue. The receptors come from a female donor with breast cancer. Some clones in this sample may be carry-over from other donors' samples.

The table lists this clonotype with many counts. The chain carries TRBV29-1 and TRBJ1-2; D gene ambiguous. The CDR3 covers 14 residues. V gave up 2 bases and J gave up 2 bases, with 12 bases separating them. Germline V CDR1 and CDR2: SQVTM, ANQGSEA. The CDR3 DNA follows: TGCAGCGTTGAACCCACGGGCAGCAACTATGGCTACACCTTC. Translating it yields CSVEPTGSNYGYTF.

The table lists this clonotype with many counts. This CDR3 reads CATRDRASYNSPLHF. In nucleotides, the CDR3 is TGTGCCACTAGGGACAGGGCCAGCTATAATTCACCCCTCCACTTT. The chain links TRBV19 to TRBJ1-6; TRBD1 matches 9 bases. This CDR3 has 15 residues. Germline V gene data show CDR1 as LNHDA and CDR2 as SQIVND (reference sequence). J gave up 3 bases and V 10 bases, and 7 bases lay outside the gene matches.

This chain uses TRBV2 with TRBJ1-6; D is perhaps TRBD1 (5 bases). The germline gives CDR1 SNHLY, CDR2 FYNNEI. V lost 6 bases and J lost 9, with 18 bases in between. The CDR3 contains 15 residues. CDR3 DNA sequence: TGTGCCAGCAGAGGGACGGATGGGACCACTTCACCCCTCCACTTT. Its protein product is CASRGTDGTTSPLHF.

This chain connects TRBV11-2 to TRBJ2-1; 8 bases are shared with TRBD2. Germline trimming cut 5 bases from V and 5 bases from J; bases unmatched to any gene: 14. CDR1 and CDR2 from the germline V gene are SGHAT and FQNNGV. The CDR3 is made up of 17 amino acids. The CDR3 loop reads CASSPGTSGEPNNEQFF. CDR3 in DNA: TGTGCCAGCAGCCCTGGAACTAGCGGAGAACCGAACAATGAGCAGTTCTTC.

This clonotype was observed at least ten times. This chain joins TRBV13 and TRBJ2-2; the match to TRBD1 covers 9 bases. Germline V gives CDR1 PRHDT, CDR2 FYEKMQ (reference sequence). V lost 1 base and J lost 5; bases outside the gene matches: 5. CDR3 length: 16 residues. The CDR3 reads CASSLEATGGTGELFF. The CDR3 DNA follows: TGTGCCAGCAGCTTAGAGGCGACAGGGGGGACCGGGGAGCTGTTTTTT.

The chain combines TRBV3-1 with TRBJ1-2, with D perhaps matching TRBD1 (5 bases). Per germline, CDR1 LGHDT and CDR2 YNNKEL (reference sequence). Trimming stripped 7 bases from V and 4 bases from J, with 19 bases between. The CDR3 covers 15 residues. The CDR3 spells CASTWGDVGSYGYTF. The CDR3 DNA sequence: TGTGCCAGCACCTGGGGGGACGTCGGAAGCTATGGCTACACCTTC.

On this clonotype itself: This sequence may be a read error, since a much larger clone differs from it by one base. The chain joins TRBV20-1 to TRBJ2-7; TRBD1 is a possible D gene (6 bases). Germline V gene lookup returns CDR1 DFQATT and CDR2 SNEGSKA (reference sequence). Trimming removed 3 bases at V and 6 bases at J, with 18 bases between. This CDR3 contains 14 residues. The CDR3 loop is CSASSIQGASEQYF. The CDR3 DNA reads as TGCAGTGCTAGTAGTATACAGGGTGCCTCCGAGCAGTACTTC.

The rearrangement joins TRBV6-5 to TRBJ1-2; D may be TRBD1 (6 bases). The CDR3 covers 16 residues. The ends were cut back, 5 bases at V and 0 bases at J, with 16 bases in the middle. CDR1 and CDR2 from the germline V gene are MNHEY and SVGAGI. The CDR3 DNA sequence: TGTGCCAGCAGTCACGACAGGTCAACTGCTAACTATGGCTACACCTTC. It codes for CASSHDRSTANYGYTF.